This TCR beta chain derives from a study of T cells in localized non-small cell lung cancer. Overall study results and limits: It was uninvolved adjacent lung that showed the highest T cell clonality, exceeding tumor. Paired adjacent lung recovered a median approximately 57 of the top 100 tumor clones. The study sequenced only one region of the tumor. As a result, intratumor heterogeneity could not be excluded and remains possible. With higher T cell density in blood came longer overall survival.

A word on this clone: Its target is not known.

TCRdb keeps only in-frame clones here, not all; method: immunoSEQ multiplex PCR. Here the sample spans several thousand clones, about three fifths being singletons. Trimming removed 5 bases at V and 5 bases at J, with 16 bases between. This CDR3 is built from 14 residues. CDR1 is SGDLS and CDR2 is YYNGEE in the germline V gene. This sequence originates from a male donor aged 60 or over with stage I squamous cell lung carcinoma. This rearrangement joins TRBV9 to TRBJ2-5, with unresolved D. The sequenced sample was lymph node tissue, obtained before any cancer treatment. The CDR3 region has the DNA TGTGCCAGCAGTGCTCGATTAGTAGGCGAGACCCAGTACTTC. Protein product: CASSARLVGETQYF.